These 19 T cell receptor beta chains share one sample of origin, sequenced in a study of neurological immune-mediated disorders. MiXCR, applied by TCRdb to the 5' RACE reads, yields one record per CDR3 protein. The sample gives about 79,000 distinct CDR3 sequences, 12% to 15% of which show up once; approximately 7.5% is in the top ten. The material sequenced was PBMCs. These receptors all come from a woman aged 45-65 years in good health.

This clonotype was recorded at least ten times. The V and J genes are TRBV5-1 and TRBJ2-7; possibly TRBD1 for D (8 bases). This CDR3 spans 15 amino acids. V was pared by 0 bases and J by 3 bases, with 13 bases between. Germline V gene sequence: CDR1 SGHRS, CDR2 YFSETQ. This CDR3 is CASSLDRGGSYEQYF. The CDR3 bases are TGCGCCAGCAGCTTGGACAGGGGGGGTAGCTACGAGCAGTACTTC.

The rearrangement uses TRBV6-6 and TRBJ2-1; 8 bases agree with TRBD1. The CDR3 loop spans 16 amino acids. Per the germline V gene, CDR1 is MNHNY and CDR2 is SVGAGI (reference sequence). J lost 2 bases, V lost 0 bases, and 3 bases had no gene match. The CDR3: CASSYSQGAPYNEQFF. The CDR3 region has the DNA TGTGCCAGCAGTTACTCCCAGGGGGCACCCTACAATGAGCAGTTCTTC.

The rearrangement joins TRBV4-2 to TRBJ2-5; TRBD2 aligns across 8 bases. V lost 1 base, J lost 1 base, and 5 bases stayed unmatched. Germline CDR1 and CDR2: LGHNA and YNFKEQ. The CDR3 contains 16 residues. The CDR3 spells CASSQAGSGGQETQYF. CDR3 DNA sequence: TGTGCCAGCAGCCAAGCGGGGAGCGGGGGCCAAGAGACCCAGTACTTC.

Many counts were recorded for this clonotype. This sequence joins TRBV7-2 and TRBJ2-5, with no clear D. The CDR3 loop spans 12 amino acids. Germline V CDR1 and CDR2: SGHTA, FQGNSA. Trimming took off 3 bases at V and 0 bases at J, with 2 bases between the two ends. Written as DNA, the CDR3 is TGTGCCAGCAGCTTTTACCAAGAGACCCAGTACTTC. This codes for CASSFYQETQYF.

This clonotype came up many times. The V call is TRBV14, the J call TRBJ2-6; no clear D. From germline, CDR1 is SGHDN and CDR2 FVKESK. This CDR3 comprises 15 residues. V was shortened by 4 bases and J by 4 bases, with 11 bases between the two germline ends. The CDR3 coding sequence is TGTGCCAGCAGCCCGGTAGAGGCCGGGGCCAACGTCCTGACTTTC. It translates to CASSPVEAGANVLTF.

The sample holds many counts of this clonotype. The chain carries TRBV25-1 and TRBJ1-5; D not certain. The CDR3 is 12 amino acids. Germline CDR1 and CDR2: MGHDK and SYGVNS. Trimming shortened V by 5 bases and J by 5 bases, and 7 bases separated the two germline ends. The CDR3 is CASSFGDQPQHF. CDR3 nucleotides: TGTGCCAGCAGTTTCGGGGATCAGCCCCAGCATTTT.

Many counts were recorded for this clonotype. The chain has TRBV7-3 and TRBJ2-1, with TRBD2 identical over 11 bases. Losses at the gene ends were 3 bases for V and 6 bases for J; bases not matched to a gene: 4. CDR1 SGHTA and CDR2 FQGTGA come from the germline V gene. This CDR3 has 15 residues. CDR3: CASSLGTSGFNEQFF. In DNA, the CDR3 is TGTGCCAGCAGCTTGGGGACTAGCGGCTTCAATGAGCAGTTCTTC.

On this clonotype: Given a much more abundant clone one base away, this may be a read error. The chain recombines TRBV5-5 with TRBJ2-1; D is ambiguous. The V and J ends lost 0 bases and 3 bases respectively, with 10 bases between them. The CDR3 has 15 residues. The germline CDR1 and CDR2 sequences are SGHKS and YYEKEE (reference sequence). The CDR3 loop is CASSLEDLGYNEQFF. Written as DNA, the CDR3 is TGTGCCAGCAGCTTGGAAGACCTCGGCTACAATGAGCAGTTCTTC.

This clonotype was counted at least ten times. The V and J genes are TRBV20-1 and TRBJ1-5, with TRBD1 matching 10 bases. Germline CDR1 is DFQATT and CDR2 is SNEGSKA (reference sequence). With 1 base clipped from V and 7 bases from J, the junction kept 4 bases outside the gene matches. The CDR3 is 14 amino acids. CDR3 protein: CSARGRDRGQPQHF. The CDR3 DNA follows: TGCAGTGCTAGAGGGAGGGACAGGGGACAGCCCCAGCATTTT.

The chain has TRBV5-1 and TRBJ2-1, with D perhaps matching TRBD1 (6 bases). Germline CDR1 and CDR2: SGHRS and YFSETQ. V lost 4 bases, J lost 7 bases, and 33 bases lay in between. CDR3 length equals 20 residues. The CDR3 loop is CASSQSNRVGAKYAINEQFF. CDR3 bases: TGCGCCAGCAGCCAATCTAATCGAGTGGGGGCAAAATATGCCATAAATGAGCAGTTCTTC.

This clonotype was seen ten or more times. The chain is built from TRBV7-8 and TRBJ1-1, with TRBD1 identical over 10 bases. This CDR3 spans 15 amino acids. Germline V gene lookup returns CDR1 SGHVS and CDR2 FQNEAQ. V lost 5 bases, J lost 5 bases, and 8 bases stayed unmatched. In nucleotides, the CDR3 is TGTGCCAGCAGCATCACCGGGACAGGGGAGACTGAAGCTTTCTTT. Protein product: CASSITGTGETEAFF.

Ten or more counts support this clonotype. The chain is built from TRBV20-1 and TRBJ2-3; 12 nucleotides agree with TRBD2. In germline, CDR1 is DFQATT, CDR2 SNEGSKA (reference sequence). This CDR3 contains 14 residues. J lost 4 bases, V lost 5 bases, and 4 bases had no gene match. This chain's CDR3 is CSALLAGGSDTQYF. The DNA of the CDR3 is TGCAGTGCTCTACTAGCGGGGGGATCAGATACGCAGTATTTT.

This clonotype occurred many times. V and J are TRBV5-1 and TRBJ2-4; a weak D match, TRBD1 (6 bases). The germline V and J ends were trimmed by 4 bases and 9 bases, with 17 bases remaining between them. CDR1 is SGHRS and CDR2 is YFSETQ in the germline V gene. This CDR3 has 14 amino acids. The DNA for the CDR3 is TGCGCCAGCAGCGAGGACAGTCTGCCGGGCATTCAGTACTTC. Protein: CASSEDSLPGIQYF.

The sample holds many counts of this clonotype. The chain employs TRBV27 and TRBJ2-7, with D uncertain. There are 11 residues in the CDR3. CDR1 and CDR2 from the germline V gene are MNHEY and SMNVEV (reference sequence). With 4 bases removed from V and 2 bases from J, the gap between germline ends came to 3 bases. This CDR3 reads CASSSTYEQYF. The DNA of the CDR3 is TGTGCCAGCAGTTCGACCTACGAGCAGTACTTC.

The rearrangement links TRBV5-1 to TRBJ1-5; no definite D call. The germline V gene encodes CDR1 SGHRS and CDR2 YFSETQ. V lost 1 base to trimming and J lost 6 bases, with 8 bases between them. The CDR3 is 13 residues long. The CDR3 DNA follows: TGCGCCAGCAGCTTGTCGGGCACTCAGCCCCAGCATTTT. This codes for CASSLSGTQPQHF. The variable domain in full, with the rest retrieved from reference TRBV5-1 and TRBJ1-5, is KAGVTQTPRYLIKTRGQQVTLSCSPISGHRSVSWYQQTPGQGLQFLFEYFSETQRNKGNFPGRFSGRQFSNSRSEMNVSTLELGDSALYLCASSLSGTQPQHFGDGTRLSIL.

The chain couples TRBV7-8 to TRBJ2-7, with 11 bases that match TRBD1. This CDR3 contains 14 residues. CDR1 and CDR2 from the germline V gene are SGHVS and FQNEAQ. J was trimmed by 2 bases and V by 7 bases; bases with no gene match: 4. CDR3 in DNA: TGTGCCAGCACAGAGGGACAGGGGGCCTACGAGCAGTACTTC. This sequence encodes CASTEGQGAYEQYF.

This clonotype was counted only a few times. This chain connects TRBV6-1 to TRBJ1-5; D unresolved. Between the trimmed V and J ends, which lost 1 base and 3 bases, there was a span of 13 bases. The CDR3 covers 16 residues. The germline V gene encodes CDR1 MNHNS and CDR2 SASEGT. CDR3 in amino acids: CASSEEIRAYNQPQHF. As DNA, the CDR3 is TGTGCCAGCAGTGAAGAAATCCGGGCATACAATCAGCCCCAGCATTTT.

The table lists this clonotype with many counts. The CDR3 sequence is CSAAVIDTQYF. Written as DNA, the CDR3 is TGCAGTGCCGCCGTAATAGATACGCAGTATTTT. V is TRBV20-1 and J is TRBJ2-3; D not resolved. Germline CDR1 DFQATT, CDR2 SNEGSKA (reference sequence). Trimming took 6 bases from V and 5 from J, leaving 9 bases between them. The CDR3 covers 11 residues.

At least ten counts were recorded for this clonotype. J is TRBJ2-3 and V is TRBV29-1; D is possibly TRBD1 (6 bases). This CDR3 is 13 amino acids long. Germline V gene data show CDR1 as SQVTM and CDR2 as ANQGSEA. The V gene lost 4 bases and the J gene lost 3 bases, with 11 bases spanning the gap. CDR3: CSVGPGQTDTQYF. CDR3 nucleotide sequence: TGCAGCGTTGGGCCGGGACAAACAGATACGCAGTATTTT.